This is a list of T cell receptor beta chains from one sample in a study of Ad26.COV2.S vaccination and SARS-CoV-2 variants. Clones were read by immunoSEQ multiplex PCR, and TCRdb kept only the in-frame ones, dropping some. The sample holds some 340,000 clones, about 86% seen once. The specimen comprised peripheral blood, sampled in a trial of Ad26.COV2.S vaccine versus placebo. The receptors here all came from a person aged 18-65 years who received the Ad26.COV2.S COVID-19 vaccine or a placebo. The CDR3 runs from the conserved cysteine through the conserved F or W. D genes are given only for firm matches.

J	D	V	CDR3
TRBJ2-5	.	TRBV12-3/TRBV12-4	CASSEAETQYF
TRBJ2-7	TRBD2	TRBV30	CAWSQVWASGGAWGSYEQYF
TRBJ2-3	.	TRBV30	CAWEPRRASTDTQYF
TRBJ1-2	.	TRBV2	CASIEGGGPYGYTF
TRBJ2-4	TRBD1	TRBV18	CASSWTGGVFQYF
TRBJ1-5	.	TRBV19	CASSQGNQPQHF
TRBJ1-2	.	TRBV6-5	CASKYSYDYTF
TRBJ2-1	TRBD1	TRBV5-1	CASSLNYRGSSYNEQFF
TRBJ1-1	.	TRBV9	CASSVGDSWGTEAFF
TRBJ1-1	.	TRBV25-1	CASSLGGNTEAFF